This T cell receptor beta chain was profiled in a study of beta chain features in type 1 diabetes. Findings and limits, study-wide: For Type 1 diabetes patients, all four CD4+ subsets carried TCRB CDR3s that were moderately but significantly shorter. Insertions at VDJ junctions were less frequent in type 1 diabetes patients. These patients also deleted more nucleotides at the same junctions.

Regarding this clone: The target antigen is unknown.

Expressed TCRB transcripts were sequenced because the isolated RNA had all been reverse transcribed beforehand. Naive, central memory and regulatory T cell samples came to a mean of roughly 3.6 million reads. Assay: immunoSEQ multiplex PCR; the TCRdb copy retains only in-frame clones and omits some. The sample has 300,000 to 350,000 clones; less than 15% are singletons. Looked up from germline, CDR1 is KGHSH and CDR2 is LQKENI. Between the trimmed V and J ends, which lost 3 bases and 0 bases, there was a span of 6 bases. The CDR3 sequence is 13 residues long. The sample comprised naive CD4+ T cells from blood. The rearrangement uses TRBV18 and TRBJ2-7; D may be TRBD1 (5 bases). The sequence derives from a woman under 30 with type 1 diabetes. The CDR3 DNA is TGTGCCAGCTCACCCCAGGGCTCCTACGAGCAGTACTTC. This gives the protein CASSPQGSYEQYF.